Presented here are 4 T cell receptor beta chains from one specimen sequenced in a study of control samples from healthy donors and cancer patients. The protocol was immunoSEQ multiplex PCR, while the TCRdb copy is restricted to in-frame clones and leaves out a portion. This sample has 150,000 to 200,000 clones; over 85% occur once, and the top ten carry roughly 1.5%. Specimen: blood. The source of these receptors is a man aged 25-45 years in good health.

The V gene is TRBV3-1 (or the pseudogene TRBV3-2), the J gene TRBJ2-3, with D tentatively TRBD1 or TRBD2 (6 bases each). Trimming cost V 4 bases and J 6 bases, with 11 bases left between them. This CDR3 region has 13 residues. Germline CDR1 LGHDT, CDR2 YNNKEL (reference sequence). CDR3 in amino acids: CASSPRGQDTQYF. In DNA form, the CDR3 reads TGTGCCAGCAGCCCCCGGGGGCAGGATACGCAGTATTTT.

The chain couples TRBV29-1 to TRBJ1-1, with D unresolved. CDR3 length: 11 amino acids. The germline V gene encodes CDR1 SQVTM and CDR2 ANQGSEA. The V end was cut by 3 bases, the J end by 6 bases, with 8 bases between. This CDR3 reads CSVDSYPEAFF. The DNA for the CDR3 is TGCAGCGTTGATTCCTACCCTGAAGCTTTCTTT.

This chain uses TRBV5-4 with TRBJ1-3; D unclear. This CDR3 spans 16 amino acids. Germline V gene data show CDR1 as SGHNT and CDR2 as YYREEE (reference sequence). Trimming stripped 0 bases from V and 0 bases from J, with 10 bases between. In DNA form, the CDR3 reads TGTGCCAGCAGCTTGGACCGCCGGACCTCTGGAAACACCATATATTTT. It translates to CASSLDRRTSGNTIYF. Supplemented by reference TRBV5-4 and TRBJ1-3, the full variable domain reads ETGVTQSPTHLIKTRGQQVTLRCSSQSGHNTVSWYQQALGQGPQFIFQYYREEENGRGNFPPRFSGLQFPNYSSELNVNALELDDSALYLCASSLDRRTSGNTIYFGEGSWLTVV.

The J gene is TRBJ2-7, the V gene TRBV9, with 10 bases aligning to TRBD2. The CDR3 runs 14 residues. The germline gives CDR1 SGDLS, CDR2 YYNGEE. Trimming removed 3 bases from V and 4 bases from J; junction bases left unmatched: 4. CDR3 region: CASSGSSGGYEQYF. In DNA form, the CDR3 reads TGTGCCAGCAGCGGATCTAGCGGGGGTTACGAGCAGTACTTC.